The clone carrying this TCR beta chain appeared a single time. The V end lost 5 bases, the J end lost 1 base, and 11 bases lay between the germline ends. Germline-derived CDR1 and CDR2 are KGHDR and SFDVKD. CDR3 length equals 14 residues. CDR3 and TCR beta VDJ profiling relied on genomic DNA as the template. TCRdb re-derived calls from the reads in MiXCR, one entry per CDR3 protein. The table shows about 98,000 distinct CDR3 sequences, with around two thirds occurring only once. Before being chosen for sequencing, patients had shown CD8+CD57+ cell expansion by flow cytometry. Patients uniformly had severe acquired aplastic anemia. This sample is part of a study of CD8+CD57+ T cells in acquired aplastic anemia.

The origin of this receptor is a human donor with aplastic anemia. V gene TRBV24-1 combines with J gene TRBJ2-7; D is ambiguous. Sequenced input: sorted CD4+, CD8+, or CD8+CD57+ T cells (not recorded which) from PBMCs. The CDR3 is CATSGSYGSYEQYF. The CDR3 DNA sequence: TGTGCCACCAGTGGGTCCTACGGATCCTACGAGCAGTACTTC.